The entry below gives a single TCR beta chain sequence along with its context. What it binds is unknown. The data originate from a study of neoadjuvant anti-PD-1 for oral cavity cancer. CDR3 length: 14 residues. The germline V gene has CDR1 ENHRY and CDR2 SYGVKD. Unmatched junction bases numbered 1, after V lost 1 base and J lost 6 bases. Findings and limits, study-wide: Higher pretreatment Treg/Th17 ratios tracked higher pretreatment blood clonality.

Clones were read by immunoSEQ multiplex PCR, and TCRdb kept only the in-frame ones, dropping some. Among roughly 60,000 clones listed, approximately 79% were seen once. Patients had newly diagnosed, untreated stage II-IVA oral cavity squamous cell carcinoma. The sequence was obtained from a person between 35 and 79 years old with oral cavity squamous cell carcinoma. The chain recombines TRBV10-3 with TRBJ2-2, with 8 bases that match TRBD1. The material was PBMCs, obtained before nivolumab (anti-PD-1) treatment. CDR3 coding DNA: TGTGCCATCAGTGAGTTACAGGGGGCCGGGGAGCTGTTTTTT. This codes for CAISELQGAGELFF.